This T cell receptor (beta chain) derives from a study of T-cell memory formation after mild COVID-19. Notes on the study in general: Day 15 to 85 contracting clones showed balanced CD4/CD8; day 15 to 37 expanders favored CD4+.

Via MiXCR, TCRdb re-called the 5' RACE reads, giving one row per CDR3 protein. The sample lists roughly 110,000 distinct CDR3 sequences, about 17% occurring once. This CDR3 region has 16 residues. Germline V gene lookup returns CDR1 LGHDT and CDR2 YNNKEL (reference sequence). Trimming stripped 4 bases from V and 3 bases from J, with 18 bases between. This clonotype came up a few times. What it binds is unknown. This receptor was identified in an adult woman who had mild COVID-19 (a few samples of this study predate the infection). Cell type and time point are not known. This chain links TRBV3-1 with TRBJ1-1; perhaps TRBD1 as D (5 bases). What was sequenced was PBMCs or a T cell subset sorted from them (not recorded which). CDR3 residues: CASSPGNRLLDTEAFF. The DNA of the CDR3 is TGTGCCAGCAGCCCGGGAAACAGGTTGTTAGACACTGAAGCTTTCTTT.